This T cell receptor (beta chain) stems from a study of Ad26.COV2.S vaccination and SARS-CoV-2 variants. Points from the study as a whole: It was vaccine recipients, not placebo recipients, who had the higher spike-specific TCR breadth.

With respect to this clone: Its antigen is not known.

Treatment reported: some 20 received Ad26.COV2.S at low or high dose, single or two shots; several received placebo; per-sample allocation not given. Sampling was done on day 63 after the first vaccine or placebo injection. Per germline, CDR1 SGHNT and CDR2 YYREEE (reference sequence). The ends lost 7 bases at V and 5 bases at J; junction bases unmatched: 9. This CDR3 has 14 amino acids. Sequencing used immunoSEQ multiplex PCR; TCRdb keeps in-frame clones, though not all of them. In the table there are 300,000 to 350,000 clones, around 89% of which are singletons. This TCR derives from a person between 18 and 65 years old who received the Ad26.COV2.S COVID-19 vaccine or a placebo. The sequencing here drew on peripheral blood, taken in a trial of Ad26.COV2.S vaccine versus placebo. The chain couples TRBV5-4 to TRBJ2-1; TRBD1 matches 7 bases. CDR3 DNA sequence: TGTGCCAGCCATGGCCGGGACAGAAACAATGAGCAGTTCTTC. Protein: CASHGRDRNNEQFF.